What follows is one T cell receptor beta chain and its context. Its cognate antigen is unknown. Sequencing used immunoSEQ multiplex PCR; TCRdb keeps in-frame clones, though not all of them. The data contain about 2 million clones, about 95% of them seen just once; the ten biggest clones take up approximately 1.2%. V was cut by 5 bases and J by 2 bases, with 6 bases left in between. The germline V gene encodes CDR1 SGHVS and CDR2 FNYEAQ. The CDR3 is 12 amino acids. This entry belongs to a study of shared clonotypes between healthy human individuals. Study results and limitations: Among donors, clonotype sharing was expected to be affected by sequencing depth.

CD45RO-negative, CCR7-positively selected cells formed the naive CD8 fraction, excluding terminally differentiated effector memory CD45RA+ cells. The chain uses TRBV7-6 and TRBJ2-5; no firm D call. This TCR was recovered from a man aged 18 to 35 in good health. The sample consisted of naive CD8+ T cells sorted from blood. This CDR3 is CASSPRQETQYF. In DNA, the CDR3 is TGTGCCAGCAGCCCTAGGCAAGAGACCCAGTACTTC.